A selection of T cell receptor beta chains follows, all from one sample in a study of blood T cell repertoires in COVID-19. Here immunoSEQ multiplex PCR was the method, and the copy in TCRdb shows in-frame clones only, minus some. The top ten hold roughly 6.3% of the sample, which has 200,000 to 250,000 clones, 80% to 90% seen once. Sequencing was carried out using peripheral blood. Receptor source: a man aged 60 to 69 with acute or convalescent COVID-19. Both conserved end residues are part of each CDR3. D genes are given only for firm matches. Clone size, where shown, is once, few, many, or a class for clones that have expanded.

cdr3_length	clone_size	v_call	j_call	d_call	cdr3_nt	cdr3_aa
14	-	TRBV19	TRBJ2-5	TRBD2	TGTGCCAGCAGCGACGGGGGGAAGAAAGAGACCCAGTACTTC	CASSDGGKKETQYF
13	-	TRBV11-1	TRBJ2-1	TRBD2	TGTGCCAGCAGCAGAACTAGCGGGAGAGATCTGTTCTTC	CASSRTSGRDLFF
15	-	TRBV5-1	TRBJ2-7	TRBD2	TGCGCCAGCAGCCGGGGGACTAGCGGCTCCTACGAGCAGTACTTC	CASSRGTSGSYEQYF
14	-	TRBV6-5	TRBJ1-5	-	TGTGCCAGCCGACTAGTGCGGGGAAATCAGCCCCAGCATTTT	CASRLVRGNQPQHF
15	few	TRBV18	TRBJ1-5	-	TGTGCCAGCTCACCGAACTCACAGATCAATCAGCCCCAGCATTTT	CASSPNSQINQPQHF
17	-	TRBV5-8	TRBJ2-3	TRBD2	TGTGCCAGCAGCTCTCCCGGACTAGCGGGAGGGGGAGATACGCAGTATTTT	CASSSPGLAGGGDTQYF
13	-	TRBV9	TRBJ1-1	-	TGTGCCAGCAGCGAGGGGGAGGGGACTGAAGCTTTCTTT	CASSEGEGTEAFF
15	once	TRBV6-2/TRBV6-3	TRBJ1-1	TRBD1	TGTGCCAGCAGTCACCCTCAGGGGGCGGGAACTGAAGCTTTCTTT	CASSHPQGAGTEAFF
18	-	TRBV6-6	TRBJ1-3	-	TGTGCCAGCAGTCGAGGTCTGTCGGGGGAAGTCGGTGGAAACACCATATATTTT	CASSRGLSGEVGGNTIYF
16	-	TRBV28	TRBJ2-7	TRBD2	TGTGCCAGCGGATCCCTAGCGGGAGGGAGCTCCTACGAGCAGTACTTC	CASGSLAGGSSYEQYF
13	-	TRBV30	TRBJ2-4	TRBD1	TGTGCTTTACAGGGGGTTGCCAAAAACATTCAGTACTTC	CALQGVAKNIQYF
13	-	TRBV28	TRBJ1-5	-	TGTGCCAGCGGGGAGAGGAGCAATCAGCCCCAGCATTTT	CASGERSNQPQHF
15	-	TRBV6-1	TRBJ2-3	-	TGTGCCAGCAGTGAAGGCGGGGCTGTCACAGATACGCAGTATTTT	CASSEGGAVTDTQYF
18	-	TRBV11-2	TRBJ2-1	-	TGTGCCAGCAGCCCCCAAACGAGGGCCGTGAGCTCCTACAATGAGCAGTTCTTC	CASSPQTRAVSSYNEQFF
16	-	TRBV7-9	TRBJ2-7	-	TGTGCCAGCAGCTTATTCCTACCGGGGGAGTCCTACGAGCAGTACTTC	CASSLFLPGESYEQYF
14	-	TRBV6-2/TRBV6-3	TRBJ2-1	TRBD2	TGTGCCAGCAGTTACTCAGCGGGAGCCAATGAGCAGTTCTTC	CASSYSAGANEQFF
17	-	TRBV6-2/TRBV6-3	TRBJ2-1	TRBD2	TGTGCCAGCAGTTACCAGAGCGGGAGGGGCTCCTACAATGAGCAGTTCTTC	CASSYQSGRGSYNEQFF
15	-	TRBV6-1	TRBJ2-1	TRBD2	TGTGCCAGCAGTGAATTGACTAGCGGGAGTCGTGAGCAGTTCTTC	CASSELTSGSREQFF
13	-	TRBV9	TRBJ1-2	-	TGTGCCAGCAGCGTAGGTGGCAACTATGGCTACACCTTC	CASSVGGNYGYTF
14	-	TRBV18	TRBJ1-5	TRBD1	TGTGCCAGCTCACTTGACAGGGGAAATCAGCCCCAGCATTTT	CASSLDRGNQPQHF
13	-	TRBV27	TRBJ2-2	-	TGTGCCAGCAGTATAGTGATGACCGGGGAGCTGTTTTTT	CASSIVMTGELFF
16	few	TRBV12-5	TRBJ1-2	TRBD1	TGTGCTAGTGGTTTGGTGCGGGGACAGGGCGAGGATGGCTACACCTTC	CASGLVRGQGEDGYTF
17	-	TRBV21-1	TRBJ2-2	-	TGTGCCAGCACCGAAGGACAGACGAGCGGATTCACCGGGGAGCTGTTTTTT	CASTEGQTSGFTGELFF
12	-	TRBV11-3	TRBJ1-4	-	TGTGCCAGCAGGCCGCAGGGTGAAAAACTGTTTTTT	CASRPQGEKLFF
15	-	TRBV5-4	TRBJ2-3	TRBD2	TGTGCCAGCAGCTTGGAGCGGGAGGGCACGGATACGCAGTATTTT	CASSLEREGTDTQYF
17	-	TRBV28	TRBJ1-2	TRBD1	TGTGCCAGCAGCGTTAGTTTGCAGGGGGATAGCAACTATGGCTACACCTTC	CASSVSLQGDSNYGYTF
16	once	TRBV5-1	TRBJ2-3	TRBD2	TGCGCCAGCAGAGGGACTAGCGGGAGACCCGTCGATACGCAGTATTTT	CASRGTSGRPVDTQYF
14	-	TRBV7-9	TRBJ2-7	-	TGTGCCAGCAGCTACCCTCTGGAATCGGGGGAGCAGTACTTC	CASSYPLESGEQYF
12	-	TRBV12-3/TRBV12-4	TRBJ1-1	TRBD1	TGTGCCAGCAGTCTGGACAGGGAGAAGGTTTTCTTT	CASSLDREKVFF
17	-	TRBV5-4	TRBJ2-1	TRBD2	TGTGCCAGCAGCTTGGCCGGACTAGCGGGGGCCTACAATGAGCAGTTCTTC	CASSLAGLAGAYNEQFF
15	-	TRBV7-8	TRBJ1-3	-	TGTGCCAGCAGCTCACTTACAGGATCTGGAAACACCATATATTTT	CASSSLTGSGNTIYF
15	once	TRBV18	TRBJ2-7	TRBD2	TGTGCCAGCTCGGGGGGTAGCGGGGACGCCTACGAGCAGTACTTC	CASSGGSGDAYEQYF
15	-	TRBV6-6	TRBJ2-5	TRBD1	TGTGCCAGCAGTTACTCTCGGACAGGGAGGGAGACCCAGTACTTC	CASSYSRTGRETQYF
15	-	TRBV6-5	TRBJ2-1	TRBD2	TGTGCCAGCAGTTACTCCCGACTAGCTTACAATGAGCAGTTCTTC	CASSYSRLAYNEQFF
13	few	TRBV24-1	TRBJ2-5	TRBD2	TGTGCCACGGGGACTAGCGGGACTGAGACCCAGTACTTC	CATGTSGTETQYF
16	-	TRBV5-1	TRBJ2-1	TRBD2	TGCGCCAGCAGCTTTCGACTAGCGGGAGACTACAATGAGCAGTTCTTC	CASSFRLAGDYNEQFF
15	-	TRBV27	TRBJ2-1	TRBD2	TGTGCCAGCAGAGTACGACTAGCGGGAGACGATGAGCAGTTCTTC	CASRVRLAGDDEQFF
13	-	TRBV6-5	TRBJ2-3	TRBD2	TGTGCCAGCAGTTACCCGCGGGGGGGTACGCAGTATTTT	CASSYPRGGTQYF
12	-	TRBV5-1	TRBJ1-5	-	TGCGCCAGCAGTTTGACGGGACAGCCCCAGCATTTT	CASSLTGQPQHF
15	-	TRBV4-1	TRBJ1-1	TRBD1	TGCGCCAGCAGCCACCCCGGACAGGGAGGTACTGAAGCTTTCTTT	CASSHPGQGGTEAFF
13	-	TRBV6-2/TRBV6-3	TRBJ2-7	-	TGTGCCAGCAGTACCTCGAGACAGGCAACCCTGGGGTTC	CASSTSRQATLGF
14	-	TRBV10-1	TRBJ2-2	TRBD2	TGCGCCAGCAGGATTAGCGGGAAGACCGGGGAGCTGTTTTTT	CASRISGKTGELFF
18	-	TRBV25-1	TRBJ2-6	-	TGTGCCAGCAGTGATGTTATTGGTCGGGGAGCTGGGGCCAACGTCCTGACTTTC	CASSDVIGRGAGANVLTF
15	-	TRBV27	TRBJ1-1	-	TGTGCCAGCAGTTTATCCCCAGCGATGAACACTGAAGCTTTCTTT	CASSLSPAMNTEAFF
14	-	TRBV5-6	TRBJ1-2	-	TGTGCCAGCAGCCTCGACGGGACACTGGTTGTCTACACCTTC	CASSLDGTLVVYTF
13	-	TRBV25-1	TRBJ1-2	-	TGTGCCAGCAGCAGGGGTTCCCACTATGGCTACACCTTC	CASSRGSHYGYTF
13	once	TRBV5-4	TRBJ1-5	-	TGTGCCAGCAGCTTGGGAGGGGGAAAGCCCCAGCATTTT	CASSLGGGKPQHF
17	-	TRBV6-2/TRBV6-3	TRBJ2-1	TRBD1	TGTGCCAGCAGTTACGCCAGGGGGAGCGGACCGGGCAATGAGCAGTTCTTC	CASSYARGSGPGNEQFF